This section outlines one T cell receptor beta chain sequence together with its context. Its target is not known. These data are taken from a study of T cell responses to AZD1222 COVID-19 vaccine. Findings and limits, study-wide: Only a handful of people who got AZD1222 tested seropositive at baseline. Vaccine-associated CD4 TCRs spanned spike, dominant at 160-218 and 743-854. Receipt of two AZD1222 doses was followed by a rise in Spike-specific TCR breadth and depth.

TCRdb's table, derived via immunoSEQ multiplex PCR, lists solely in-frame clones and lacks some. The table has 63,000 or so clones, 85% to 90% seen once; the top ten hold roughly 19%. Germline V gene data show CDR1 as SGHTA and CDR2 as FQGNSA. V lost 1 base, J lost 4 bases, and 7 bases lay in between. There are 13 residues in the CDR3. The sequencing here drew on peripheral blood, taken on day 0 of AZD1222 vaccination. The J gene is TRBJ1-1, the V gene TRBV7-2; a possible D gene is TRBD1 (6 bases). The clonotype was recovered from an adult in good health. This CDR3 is CASSLDRATEAFF. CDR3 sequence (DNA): TGTGCCAGCAGCTTAGACAGGGCCACTGAAGCTTTCTTT.